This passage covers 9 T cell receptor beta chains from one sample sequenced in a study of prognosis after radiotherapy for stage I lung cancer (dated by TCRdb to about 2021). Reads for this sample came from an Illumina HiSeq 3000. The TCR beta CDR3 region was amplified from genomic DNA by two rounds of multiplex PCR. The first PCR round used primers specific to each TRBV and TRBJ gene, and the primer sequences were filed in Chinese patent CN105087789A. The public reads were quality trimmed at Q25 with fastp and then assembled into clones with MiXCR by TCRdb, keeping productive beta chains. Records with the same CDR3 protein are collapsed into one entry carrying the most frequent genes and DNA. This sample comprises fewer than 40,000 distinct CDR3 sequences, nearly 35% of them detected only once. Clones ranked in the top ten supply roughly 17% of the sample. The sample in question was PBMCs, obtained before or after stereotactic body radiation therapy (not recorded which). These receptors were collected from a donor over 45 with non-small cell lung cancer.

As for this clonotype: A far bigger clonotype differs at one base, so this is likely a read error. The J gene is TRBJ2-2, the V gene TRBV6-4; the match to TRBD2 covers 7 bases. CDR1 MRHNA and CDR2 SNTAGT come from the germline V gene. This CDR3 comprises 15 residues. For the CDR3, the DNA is TGTGCCAGCAGTGAAGAAGGGAGGGGCACCGGGGAGCCGTTTTTT. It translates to CASSEEGRGTGEPFF.

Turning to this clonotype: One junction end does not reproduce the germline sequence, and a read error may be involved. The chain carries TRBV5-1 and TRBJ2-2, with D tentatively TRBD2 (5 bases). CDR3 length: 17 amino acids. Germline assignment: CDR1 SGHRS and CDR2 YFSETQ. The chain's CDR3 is CANSPGSNSVAIGELFF. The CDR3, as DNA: TGCGCCAACAGCCCGGGGAGTAACAGTGTGGCGATCGGGGAGCTGTTTTTT.

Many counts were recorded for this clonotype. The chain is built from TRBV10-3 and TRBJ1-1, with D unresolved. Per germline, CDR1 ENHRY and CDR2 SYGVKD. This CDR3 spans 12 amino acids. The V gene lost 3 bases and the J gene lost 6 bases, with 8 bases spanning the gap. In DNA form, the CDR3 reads TGTGCCATCAGTGAAGGTACCCCTGAAGCTTTCTTT. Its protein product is CAISEGTPEAFF.

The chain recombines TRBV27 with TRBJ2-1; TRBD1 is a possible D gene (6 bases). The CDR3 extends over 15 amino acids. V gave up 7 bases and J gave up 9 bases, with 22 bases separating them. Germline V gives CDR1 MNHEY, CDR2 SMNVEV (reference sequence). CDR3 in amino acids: CASIQTRQVNCEQFF. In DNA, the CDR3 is TGTGCCAGCATCCAAACCCGACAGGTTAATTGTGAGCAGTTCTTC.

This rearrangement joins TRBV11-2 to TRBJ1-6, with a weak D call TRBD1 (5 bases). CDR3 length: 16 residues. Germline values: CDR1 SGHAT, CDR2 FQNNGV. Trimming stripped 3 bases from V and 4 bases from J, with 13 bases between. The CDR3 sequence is CASSLTVKGYNSPLHF. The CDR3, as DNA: TGTGCCAGCAGCTTGACAGTTAAGGGGTATAATTCACCCCTCCACTTT.

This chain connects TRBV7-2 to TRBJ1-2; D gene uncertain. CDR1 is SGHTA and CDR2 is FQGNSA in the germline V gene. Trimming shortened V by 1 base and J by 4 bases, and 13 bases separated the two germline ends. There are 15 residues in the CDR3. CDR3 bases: TGTGCCAGCAGCTTAGGTTGGCAGGCCACCTATGGCTACACCTTC. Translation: CASSLGWQATYGYTF.

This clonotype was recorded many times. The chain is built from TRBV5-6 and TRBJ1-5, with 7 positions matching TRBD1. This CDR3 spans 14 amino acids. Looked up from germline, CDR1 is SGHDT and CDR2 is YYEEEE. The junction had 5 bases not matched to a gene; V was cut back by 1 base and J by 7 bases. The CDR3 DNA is TGTGCCAGCAGCTTGAGGGGGCTAGGGCAGCCCCAGCATTTT. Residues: CASSLRGLGQPQHF.

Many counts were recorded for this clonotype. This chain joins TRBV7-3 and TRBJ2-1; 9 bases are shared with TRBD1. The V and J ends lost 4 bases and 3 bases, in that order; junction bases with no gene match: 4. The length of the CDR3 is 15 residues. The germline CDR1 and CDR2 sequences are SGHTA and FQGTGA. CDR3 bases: TGTGCCAGCAGCTCGGGACAGGGTGGCTACAATGAGCAGTTCTTC. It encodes CASSSGQGGYNEQFF.

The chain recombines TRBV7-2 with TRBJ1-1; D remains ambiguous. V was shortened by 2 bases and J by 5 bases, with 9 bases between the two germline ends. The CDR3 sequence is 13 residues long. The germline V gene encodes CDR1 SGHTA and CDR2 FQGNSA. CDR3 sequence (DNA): TGTGCCAGCAGCTTAATCGCCGGGACTGAAGCTTTCTTT. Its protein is CASSLIAGTEAFF.